The entry below describes one T cell receptor beta chain. V lost 4 bases and J lost 2; bases outside the gene matches: 6. The CDR3 loop spans 15 amino acids. Germline loops: CDR1 PRHDT, CDR2 FYEKMQ (reference sequence). The source of the sample is a study of blood T cell repertoires in COVID-19. Individuals aged roughly 18 to 95 years were recruited from 24 US areas. Clones were read by immunoSEQ multiplex PCR, and TCRdb kept only the in-frame ones, dropping some. The sample includes about 320,000 clones, 90% to 95% of them seen just once. The chain is built from TRBV13 and TRBJ2-3; 7 nucleotides align to TRBD2. The sequenced sample consisted of PBMCs or T cells enriched from blood (not recorded which). This clonotype originated in a woman aged 25 to 39 who had been exposed to COVID-19. The CDR3 loop is CASSWSGGVTDTQYF. In nucleotides, the CDR3 is TGTGCCAGCAGCTGGTCGGGGGGTGTCACAGATACGCAGTATTTT.